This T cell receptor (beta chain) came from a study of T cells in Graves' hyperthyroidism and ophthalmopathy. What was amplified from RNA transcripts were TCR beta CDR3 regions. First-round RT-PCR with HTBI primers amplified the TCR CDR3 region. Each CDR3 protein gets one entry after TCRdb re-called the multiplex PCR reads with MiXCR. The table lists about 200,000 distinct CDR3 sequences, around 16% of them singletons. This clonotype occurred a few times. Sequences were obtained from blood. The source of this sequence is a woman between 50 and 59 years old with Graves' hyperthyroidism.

The CDR3 DNA sequence: TGTGCCAGCAATCTCCATATTACAGGTCGGGCTTTGAGGAACGGCATATATTTT. The encoded protein is CASNLHITGRALRNGIYF. The chain uses TRBV12-3 or TRBV12-4 and TRBJ1-3; a possible D gene is TRBD1 (5 bases). Trimming left V 7 bases short and J 12 bases short, with 34 bases between. This CDR3 has 18 residues.